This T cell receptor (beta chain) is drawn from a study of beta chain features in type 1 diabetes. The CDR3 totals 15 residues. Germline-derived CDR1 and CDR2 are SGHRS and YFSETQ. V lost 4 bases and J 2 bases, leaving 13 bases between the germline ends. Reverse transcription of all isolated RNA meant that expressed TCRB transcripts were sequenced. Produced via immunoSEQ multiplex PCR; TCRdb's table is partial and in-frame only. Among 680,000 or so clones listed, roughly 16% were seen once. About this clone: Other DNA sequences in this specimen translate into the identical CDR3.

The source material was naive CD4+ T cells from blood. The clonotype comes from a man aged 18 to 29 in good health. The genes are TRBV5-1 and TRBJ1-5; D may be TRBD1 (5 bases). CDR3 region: CASSSSGGRNQPQHF. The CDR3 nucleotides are TGCGCCAGCAGCAGCAGCGGGGGTCGCAATCAGCCCCAGCATTTT.